These 22 T cell receptor beta chains were all obtained from the same sample, sequenced in a study of neurological immune-mediated disorders. TCRdb called the 5' RACE reads again in MiXCR, with one record for every CDR3 protein. The sample includes fewer than 25,000 distinct CDR3 sequences, around an eighth of them seen just once. Specimen: PBMCs. These receptors all stem from a woman in her sixties or seventies with HTLV-1-associated myelopathy (HAM/TSP).

There are many counts of this clonotype. The chain recombines TRBV7-2 with TRBJ2-2; TRBD2 agrees at 10 bases. CDR3 length equals 15 residues. V lost 1 base to trimming and J lost 9 bases; unmatched junction nucleotides: 5. CDR1 SGHTA and CDR2 FQGNSA come from the germline V gene. CDR3 region: CASSLVLAGPRELFF. The CDR3 bases are TGTGCCAGCAGCTTAGTACTAGCGGGGCCCCGGGAGCTGTTTTTT. Full variable domain (rest looked up from reference TRBV7-2 and TRBJ2-2): GAGVSQSPSNKVTEKGKDVELRCDPISGHTALYWYRQSLGQGLEFLIYFQGNSAPDKSGLPSDRFSAERTGGSVSTLTIQRTQQEDSAVYLCASSLVLAGPRELFFGEGSRLTVL.

This clonotype was recorded only once. The junction differs from germline at one of its ends, possibly a read error. The CDR3: CASSFGSSQGTGEVIF. CDR3 nucleotides: TGTGCCAGCAGCTTCGGATCGTCACAGGGTACCGGGGAGGTGATTTTT. The rearrangement links TRBV7-9 to TRBJ2-2, with D perhaps assigned TRBD1 or TRBD2 (6 bases each). Germline CDR1 and CDR2: SEHNR and FQNEAQ (reference sequence). The CDR3 sequence is 16 residues long.

Concerning this clonotype: Sequence at one end of the junction differs from germline and may be a read error. The V call is TRBV20-1, the J call TRBJ2-3, with a tentative D call TRBD2 (5 bases). CDR1 DFQATT and CDR2 SNEGSKA come from the germline V gene (reference sequence). This CDR3 is 14 amino acids long. CDR3 residues: CSARLSGSTDTQYF. Here the CDR3 DNA reads TGCAGTGCAAGACTATCGGGCTCAACAGATACACAGTATTTT.

This clonotype has at least ten counts. This sequence joins TRBV5-1 and TRBJ2-3; D uncertain. The germline CDR1 and CDR2 sequences are SGHRS and YFSETQ. CDR3 length: 15 amino acids. Trimming shortened V by 0 bases and J by 3 bases, and 11 bases separated the two germline ends. Here the CDR3 reads CASSLEDARTDTQYF. The CDR3 DNA sequence: TGCGCCAGCAGCTTGGAGGATGCCCGTACAGATACGCAGTATTTT.

This clonotype was counted a few times. This likely comes from a read error, as the CDR3 has no conserved phenylalanine or tryptophan at its end. The DNA is omitted, as the CDR3 cannot be located on it reliably, and the CDR3 follows TCRdb's listing. The chain links TRBV5-4 to TRBJ2-5; TRBD2 was called by the table and not checked on the DNA. The CDR3 spans 15 amino acids, including both terminal residues. Germline CDR1 reads SGHNT; CDR2 reads YYREEE (reference sequence). The CDR3 loop is CASSRGIAGDLEDGL.

Ten or more counts support this clonotype. The genes are TRBV7-9 and TRBJ2-7; D call uncertain. The CDR3 has 11 residues. Germline CDR1 reads SEHNR; CDR2 reads FQNEAQ (reference sequence). V was cut by 4 bases and J by 5 bases, with 6 bases left in between. The CDR3 loop is CASSWLDEQYF. In DNA form, the CDR3 reads TGTGCCAGCAGCTGGTTGGACGAGCAGTACTTC.

This clonotype was seen repeatedly, ten times or more. V and J are TRBV12-3 or TRBV12-4 and TRBJ1-3; D not resolved. The V end was cut by 3 bases, the J end by 0 bases, with 15 bases between. The length of the CDR3 is 17 residues. The CDR3: CASSFSSGRHSGNTIYF. The CDR3 DNA sequence: TGTGCCAGCAGTTTCTCCTCGGGGAGGCACTCTGGAAACACCATATATTTT.

Note on this clonotype: A read error is possible here, since a much larger clone lies one base away. The CDR3 coding sequence is TGTGCCAGTAGTGGTTCCGGGACAGGGGGCTGGTATGAGCAGTTCTTC. Residues: CASSGSGTGGWYEQFF. The chain employs TRBV19 and TRBJ2-1; 12 nucleotides line up with TRBD1. This CDR3 is 16 amino acids long. Trimming took 5 bases from V and 8 from J; bases not matched to a gene: 10. Germline V CDR1 and CDR2: LNHDA, SQIVND (reference sequence).

In this sample, this clonotype turned up many times. The chain has TRBV24-1 and TRBJ2-1; D possibly corresponds to TRBD1 (6 bases). The germline V and J ends were trimmed by 1 base and 1 base, with 13 bases remaining between them. The CDR3 extends over 17 amino acids. Germline lookup yields CDR1 KGHDR and CDR2 SFDVKD. The CDR3, as DNA: TGTGCCACCAGTGATTTTACAGGGAAGGGGTCCTACAATGAGCAGTTCTTC. Encoded protein: CATSDFTGKGSYNEQFF.

This clonotype has ten or more counts. This rearrangement joins TRBV7-9 to TRBJ1-6, with 8 bases lining up with TRBD1. The V gene end was trimmed by 1 base and the J gene end by 5 bases; junction bases not matched to a gene: 4. This CDR3 has 16 amino acids. Germline V lookup: CDR1 SEHNR, CDR2 FQNEAQ (reference sequence). In nucleotides, the CDR3 is TGTGCCAGCAGCTTAGGCAGGGGGCTTGATAATTCACCCCTCCACTTT. This sequence encodes CASSLGRGLDNSPLHF. Full variable domain (remainder filled in from reference TRBV7-9 and TRBJ1-6): DTGVSQNPRHKITKRGQNVTFRCDPISEHNRLYWYRQTLGQGPEFLTYFQNEAQLEKSRLLSDRFSAERPKGSFSTLEIQRTEQGDSAMYLCASSLGRGLDNSPLHFGNGTRLTVT.

This clonotype was recorded at least ten times. The chain uses TRBV7-9 and TRBJ1-2; the D is unclear. Trimming pared 5 bases from V and 0 bases from J, leaving 7 bases between. The CDR3 runs to 13 residues. Germline V gene sequence: CDR1 SEHNR, CDR2 FQNEAQ (reference sequence). CDR3 nucleotides: TGTGCCAGCAGCCCAACAACTAACTATGGCTACACCTTC. Amino acid sequence: CASSPTTNYGYTF.

This clonotype was seen at least ten times. V usage is TRBV20-1 and J usage is TRBJ1-1, with D unresolved. This CDR3 is 14 amino acids long. Germline-derived CDR1 and CDR2 are DFQATT and SNEGSKA (reference sequence). Trimming took off 1 base at V and 0 bases at J, with 9 bases between the two ends. The CDR3 region is CSARGGSLNTEAFF. The CDR3 DNA follows: TGCAGTGCTAGAGGTGGCAGCTTGAACACTGAAGCTTTCTTT.

This clonotype has a count of ten or more. A read error is possible here, since a much larger clone lies one base away. The chain combines TRBV12-3 or TRBV12-4 with TRBJ2-5; D is perhaps TRBD2 (6 bases). CDR3 length equals 13 residues. The CDR3: CTSSLGLAETQYF. The DNA for the CDR3 is TGTACCAGCAGTTTAGGGCTAGCGGAGACCCAGTACTTC.

J is TRBJ1-1 and V is TRBV25-1; the D gene is possibly TRBD1 (5 bases). Germline V gene data show CDR1 as MGHDK and CDR2 as SYGVNS. Between the trimmed V and J ends, which lost 1 base and 7 bases, there was a span of 13 bases. This CDR3 has 14 residues. The CDR3 DNA is TGTGCCAGCAGTGAATTCGGGACTTACCATGAAGCTTTCTTT. This codes for CASSEFGTYHEAFF.

By share, this clonotype counts as medium-sized. The V call is TRBV7-2, the J call TRBJ1-1; tentatively, D is TRBD1 (5 bases). Germline V gene data show CDR1 as SGHTA and CDR2 as FQGNSA. The CDR3 contains 15 residues. The V end was cut by 3 bases, the J end by 2 bases, with 13 bases between. The CDR3 DNA sequence: TGTGCCAGCAGCTTTGGGCATGGACACAACACTGAAGCTTTCTTT. This encodes CASSFGHGHNTEAFF.

In this sample, this clonotype turned up a few times. The chain carries TRBV7-9 and TRBJ2-3; D unresolved. This CDR3 spans 14 amino acids. V was trimmed by 1 base and J by 4 bases, leaving 9 bases between them. Looked up from germline, CDR1 is SEHNR and CDR2 is FQNEAQ (reference sequence). This CDR3 is CASSLGNQADTQYF. CDR3 nucleotide sequence: TGTGCCAGCAGCTTAGGCAATCAGGCAGATACGCAGTATTTT.

This clonotype has a count of ten or more. V and J are TRBV6-6 and TRBJ2-7; D is unresolved. There are 12 residues in the CDR3. Germline CDR1 reads MNHNY; CDR2 reads SVGAGI (reference sequence). V was trimmed by 8 bases and J by 4 bases, leaving 12 bases between them. For the CDR3, the DNA is TGTGCCAGCTCCCTGGGGAAGTACGAGCAGTACTTC. This gives the protein CASSLGKYEQYF.

This clonotype was seen many times. The chain has TRBV9 and TRBJ1-3, with no clear D. The CDR3 extends over 16 amino acids. Germline CDR1 and CDR2: SGDLS and YYNGEE. V lost 1 base to trimming and J lost 0 bases, with 11 bases between them. CDR3 region: CASSVYLGDSGNTIYF. CDR3 in DNA: TGTGCCAGCAGCGTATATCTGGGTGACTCTGGAAACACCATATATTTT.

The rearrangement links TRBV9 to TRBJ2-4; 7 bases fit TRBD2. This CDR3 comprises 15 residues. With V trimmed by 4 bases and J by 1 base, 5 bases remained unmatched. In germline, CDR1 is SGDLS, CDR2 YYNGEE. CDR3 in amino acids: CASSPGGGAKNIQYF. For the CDR3, the DNA is TGTGCCAGCAGCCCTGGGGGGGGGGCCAAAAACATTCAGTACTTC.

Turning to this clonotype: Because the CDR3's place on the DNA is in doubt, the DNA is left out and the CDR3 is given as listed by TCRdb. The V and J genes are TRBV11-3 and TRBJ2-2; the table names TRBD1, a call not compared with the DNA. CDR1 SGHNT and CDR2 YENEEA come from the germline V gene. Inclusive of both ends, the CDR3 amounts to 22 amino acids. The CDR3 is CASSLDRDRVAFFGQGTGELFF.

The gene calls are TRBV20-1 and TRBJ1-1; 11 nucleotides agree with TRBD1. J gave up 8 bases and V 3 bases, and 5 bases lay outside the gene matches. Germline V gives CDR1 DFQATT, CDR2 SNEGSKA (reference sequence). The CDR3 loop spans 13 amino acids. This CDR3 is CSARRTGGAEAFF. DNA for the CDR3: TGCAGTGCTAGGAGGACAGGGGGCGCCGAAGCTTTCTTT.

This clonotype has at least ten counts. The chain has TRBV7-2 and TRBJ2-7; possible D gene TRBD1, 5 bases. The CDR3 totals 15 residues. The V end was cut by 1 base, the J end by 0 bases, with 10 bases between. Germline V CDR1 and CDR2: SGHTA, FQGNSA. The CDR3 region has the DNA TGTGCCAGCAGCTTAGACAGGCTGAGCTCCTACGAGCAGTACTTC. Translation: CASSLDRLSSYEQYF.